The 27 T cell receptor beta chains below were found in one sample sequenced in a study of T cell changes during pregnancy in multiple sclerosis. Using immunoSEQ multiplex PCR, the repertoire was profiled, and TCRdb retains in-frame clones only, with some absent. This sample has some 26,000 clones, with about nine tenths found just once. The material sequenced was CD4+ T cells from peripheral blood mononuclear cells, taken in the first trimester of pregnancy. Every receptor here comes from a female donor in good health, enrolled as a control in a pregnancy study.

The chain couples TRBV5-1 to TRBJ1-2; 9 bases are shared with TRBD1. The J segment lost 2 bases and the V segment lost 0 bases, leaving 5 bases of the junction unmatched. Germline V gives CDR1 SGHRS, CDR2 YFSETQ. The CDR3 is made up of 16 amino acids. The CDR3 loop reads CASSLAGGTGNYGYTF. DNA of the CDR3: TGCGCCAGCAGCTTGGCCGGGGGGACAGGGAACTATGGCTACACCTTC.

The V call is TRBV7-2, the J call TRBJ2-5; maybe TRBD1 (5 bases). Trimming took off 5 bases at V and 9 bases at J, with 19 bases between the two ends. This CDR3 spans 14 amino acids. Germline-derived CDR1 and CDR2 are SGHTA and FQGNSA. The CDR3 DNA reads TGTGCCAGCAGCCCCCCTAGTGGGCCCAGGGCCCAGTACTTC. Translating gives CASSPPSGPRAQYF.

The genes are TRBV2 and TRBJ1-6; 9 bases are a match to TRBD1. After removal of 7 bases from V and 10 bases from J, the junction contained 11 bases not matched to a gene. Germline V CDR1 and CDR2: SNHLY, FYNNEI. The CDR3 loop spans 15 amino acids. CDR3 loop: CASTQTGTGRSPLHF. The CDR3 nucleotides read TGTGCCAGCACTCAAACCGGGACAGGGAGATCACCCCTCCACTTT.

The rearrangement links TRBV23-1 to TRBJ2-5, with 7 bases identical to TRBD1. TRBV23-1 is noted as an ORF with a role that remains uncertain. V shed 0 bases and J 5 bases; nucleotides not matched to a gene: 6. There are 15 residues in the CDR3. CDR3 in DNA: TGCGCCAGCAGTCAATCGGTACAGGGGAAGGAGACCCAGTACTTC. As protein: CASSQSVQGKETQYF.

The genes are TRBV6-5 and TRBJ2-7; TRBD2 is a possible D gene (7 bases). The germline V gene encodes CDR1 MNHEY and CDR2 SVGAGI. V was clipped by 2 bases and J by 6 bases, with 17 bases between them. This CDR3 comprises 15 residues. The CDR3 DNA reads as TGTGCCAGCAGTTACGGGGGGGCAGGAGGGTTCGAGCAGTACTTC. Amino acids: CASSYGGAGGFEQYF.

The J gene is TRBJ2-5, the V gene TRBV14, with TRBD2 matching over 8 bases. The CDR3 covers 14 residues. CDR1 and CDR2 from the germline V gene are SGHDN and FVKESK. V dropped 1 base and J dropped 5; count of bases not matched to a gene: 3. This CDR3 reads CASSQAGGPETQYF. Written as DNA, the CDR3 is TGTGCCAGCAGCCAAGCGGGGGGGCCTGAGACCCAGTACTTC.

This sequence joins TRBV19 and TRBJ1-4, with 8 bases identical to TRBD1. The V segment lost 4 bases and the J segment 7 bases; nucleotides outside the gene matches: 8. CDR3 length: 15 residues. The germline V gene encodes CDR1 LNHDA and CDR2 SQIVND (reference sequence). Written as DNA, the CDR3 is TGTGCCAGTAGTAAACGGGGGACAGGCGTTGAAAAACTGTTTTTT. Amino acids: CASSKRGTGVEKLFF.

This sequence joins TRBV6-4 and TRBJ2-3; possibly TRBD1 for D (7 bases). The CDR3 covers 14 residues. Germline-derived CDR1 and CDR2 are MRHNA and SNTAGT. V dropped 5 bases and J dropped 7 bases, with 16 bases sitting between them. CDR3 bases: TGTGCCAGCAGTACCTCCCCAGGGGGGCATACGCAGTATTTT. Protein sequence: CASSTSPGGHTQYF.

The chain recombines TRBV6-5 with TRBJ2-1; 9 bases align to TRBD2. With V trimmed by 2 bases and J by 2 bases, 1 base remained unmatched. CDR3 length equals 15 residues. The germline CDR1 and CDR2 sequences are MNHEY and SVGAGI. CDR3 DNA: TGTGCCAGCAGTTACCGGACTAGCGCCTACAATGAGCAGTTCTTC. Residues: CASSYRTSAYNEQFF.

The chain recombines TRBV10-3 with TRBJ1-5; a weak D match, TRBD1 (5 bases). Germline assignment: CDR1 ENHRY and CDR2 SYGVKD. Trimming removed 0 bases from V and 2 bases from J, with 14 bases in between. The CDR3 extends over 17 amino acids. CDR3 in DNA: TGTGCCATCAGTGAGTCGCGGGCGGGGCAGGGCAATCAGCCCCAGCATTTT. Amino acid sequence: CAISESRAGQGNQPQHF.

The CDR3 DNA reads TGTGCCAGCTCACCAATAGCGGGGAACACCGGGGAGCTGTTTTTT. This encodes CASSPIAGNTGELFF. The V and J genes are TRBV18 and TRBJ2-2, with TRBD2 matching over 7 bases. Losses at the gene ends were 2 bases for V and 1 base for J; bases not matched to a gene: 1. The CDR3 runs to 15 residues. Germline V CDR1 and CDR2: KGHSH, LQKENI.

The V gene is TRBV11-3, the J gene TRBJ2-3; D gene unclear. Trimming removed 4 bases at V and 6 bases at J, with 11 bases between. The CDR3 sequence is 13 residues long. CDR1 and CDR2 from the germline V gene are SGHNT and YENEEA. The CDR3 spells CASSSSRRDTQYF. The CDR3 region has the DNA TGTGCCAGCAGCTCCTCCCGCCGGGATACGCAGTATTTT.

The V and J genes are TRBV5-6 and TRBJ2-1, with 8 bases matching TRBD2. The CDR3 runs 15 residues. Trimming at V came to 1 base and at J to 4 bases, leaving 4 bases not matched to a gene. Germline V lookup: CDR1 SGHDT, CDR2 YYEEEE. The CDR3 loop is CASSLSGGGYNEQFF. DNA for the CDR3: TGTGCCAGCAGCTTGTCGGGGGGGGGTTACAATGAGCAGTTCTTC.

For the CDR3, the DNA is TGTGCCAGCAGCTTGGGACAGGGCTCCTACAATGAGCAGTTCTTC. Protein: CASSLGQGSYNEQFF. This chain joins TRBV11-1 and TRBJ2-1; 9 bases fit TRBD1. Germline values: CDR1 SGHAT, CDR2 FQDESV (reference sequence). The V segment lost 3 bases and the J segment 0 bases; nucleotides outside the gene matches: 0. This CDR3 has 15 residues.

This rearrangement joins TRBV19 to TRBJ1-3; D unclear. The V gene lost 3 bases and the J gene lost 4 bases, with 10 bases spanning the gap. CDR1 LNHDA and CDR2 SQIVND come from the germline V gene (reference sequence). The CDR3 has 14 residues. CDR3 region: CASSIFGGGNTIYF. The CDR3 nucleotides are TGTGCCAGTAGTATCTTCGGCGGGGGAAACACCATATATTTT. Combining the CDR3 with reference TRBV19 and TRBJ1-3 gives the whole variable domain DGGITQSPKYLFRKEGQNVTLSCEQNLNHDAMYWYRQDPGQGLRLIYYSQIVNDFQKGDIAEGYSVSREKKESFPLTVTSAQKNPTAFYLCASSIFGGGNTIYFGEGSWLTVV.

J is TRBJ1-4 and V is TRBV7-8; 7 nucleotides agree with TRBD1. Trimming at V came to 1 base and at J to 5 bases, leaving 10 bases not matched to a gene. Germline V CDR1 and CDR2: SGHVS, FQNEAQ. The CDR3 has 17 amino acids. The CDR3 DNA follows: TGTGCCAGCAGCTTAGTGCGCAGGGGGATTCAGAATGAAAAACTGTTTTTT. As protein: CASSLVRRGIQNEKLFF.

The rearrangement joins TRBV29-1 to TRBJ1-1; D remains ambiguous. V lost 6 bases and J 3 bases, leaving 17 bases between the germline ends. Germline V gene sequence: CDR1 SQVTM, CDR2 ANQGSEA. The CDR3 is made up of 14 amino acids. The CDR3: CSVPRAKEDTEAFF. The CDR3 DNA follows: TGCAGCGTCCCTAGAGCAAAGGAGGACACTGAAGCTTTCTTT.

This rearrangement joins TRBV19 to TRBJ2-7; 9 bases map to TRBD1. The length of the CDR3 is 15 residues. The V gene's germline CDR1 is LNHDA and CDR2 SQIVND (reference sequence). With V trimmed by 5 bases and J by 0 bases, 5 bases remained unmatched. The CDR3 DNA sequence: TGTGCCAGTAGTGTACAGGGGGCAAGCTCCTACGAGCAGTACTTC. This sequence encodes CASSVQGASSYEQYF.

This chain joins TRBV29-1 and TRBJ2-5; the match to TRBD2 covers 7 bases. The junction had 5 bases not matched to a gene; V was cut back by 5 bases and J by 2 bases. This CDR3 is 13 amino acids long. Germline values: CDR1 SQVTM, CDR2 ANQGSEA. The CDR3 DNA is TGCAGCGTTCGCGGGAGCCTTCAAGAGACCCAGTACTTC. This codes for CSVRGSLQETQYF.

This clone appeared a few times. One junction end disagrees with the germline gene, perhaps due to a read error. This chain uses TRBV7-7 with TRBJ1-1; 7 bases align to TRBD1. CDR1 is SSHAT and CDR2 is FNYEAQ in the germline V gene (reference sequence). This CDR3 contains 12 residues. The CDR3 spells CASRRGTVEAFF. CDR3 DNA sequence: TGTGCTAGCAGAAGGGGGACAGTAGAAGCTTTCTTT. The full variable domain, its missing parts supplied by reference TRBV7-7 and TRBJ1-1, is GAGVSQSPRYKVTKRGQDVTLRCDPISSHATLYWYQQALGQGPEFLTYFNYEAQPDKSGLPSDRFSAERPEGSISTLTIQRTEQRDSAMYRCASRRGTVEAFFGQGTRLTVV.

This clone was picked up a small number of times. The rearrangement uses TRBV10-3 and TRBJ2-1, with 11 positions matching TRBD2. There are 14 residues in the CDR3. Looked up from germline, CDR1 is ENHRY and CDR2 is SYGVKD. The V segment lost 7 bases and the J segment 10 bases; nucleotides outside the gene matches: 9. CDR3 in amino acids: CAINLAGGLTEQFF. The CDR3 DNA is TGTGCCATCAATCTAGCGGGAGGCCTAACCGAGCAGTTCTTC.

The chain joins TRBV11-2 to TRBJ1-1; D gene ambiguous. Germline CDR1 is SGHAT and CDR2 is FQNNGV. This CDR3 region has 16 residues. V shed 1 base and J shed 0 bases, with 12 bases lying between them. CDR3 protein: CASSLGQGRLNTEAFF. The CDR3 DNA reads as TGTGCCAGCAGCTTAGGACAAGGTCGCCTGAACACTGAAGCTTTCTTT.

The V and J genes are TRBV6-1 and TRBJ1-2, with 9 bases identical to TRBD1. This CDR3 is built from 16 residues. Trimming at V came to 4 bases and at J to 2 bases, leaving 8 bases not matched to a gene. Looked up from germline, CDR1 is MNHNS and CDR2 is SASEGT. CDR3 sequence reads: CASSGNTGGENYGYTF. The CDR3 DNA sequence: TGTGCCAGCAGTGGAAACACAGGGGGCGAGAACTATGGCTACACCTTC.

V is TRBV18 and J is TRBJ2-2, with 7 nucleotides matching TRBD1. CDR1 and CDR2 from the germline V gene are KGHSH and LQKENI. Trimming cost V 2 bases and J 5 bases; bases outside gene matches: 8. CDR3 length equals 16 residues. CDR3 region: CASSPSTGVGTGELFF. The CDR3 DNA reads TGTGCCAGCTCACCATCAACAGGGGTAGGAACCGGGGAGCTGTTTTTT.

This chain uses TRBV6-1 with TRBJ1-2; 8 nucleotides match TRBD1. V dropped 6 bases and J dropped 0; count of bases not matched to a gene: 6. Germline loops: CDR1 MNHNS, CDR2 SASEGT. CDR3 length: 15 amino acids. CDR3 sequence reads: CASSQDRVANYGYTF. The CDR3 DNA sequence: TGTGCCAGCAGCCAGGACAGGGTAGCTAACTATGGCTACACCTTC.

This sequence joins TRBV5-6 and TRBJ2-3; 8 positions match TRBD1. CDR3 size: 14 residues. V gave up 4 bases and J gave up 3 bases; unmatched junction bases: 4. Germline V gene sequence: CDR1 SGHDT, CDR2 YYEEEE. This chain's CDR3 is CASSRRQGTDTQYF. CDR3 coding DNA: TGTGCCAGCAGCCGACGACAGGGGACAGATACGCAGTATTTT.

The J gene is TRBJ2-7, the V gene TRBV5-4; maybe TRBD2 (5 bases). This CDR3 spans 14 amino acids. Germline values: CDR1 SGHNT, CDR2 YYREEE (reference sequence). The V gene lost 4 bases and the J gene lost 0 bases, with 11 bases spanning the gap. The CDR3 region is CASSLDSFSYEQYF. The DNA for the CDR3 is TGTGCCAGCAGCCTGGACTCGTTCTCCTACGAGCAGTACTTC. Looking up the rest from reference TRBV5-4 and TRBJ2-7 gives the full variable domain: ETGVTQSPTHLIKTRGQQVTLRCSSQSGHNTVSWYQQALGQGPQFIFQYYREEENGRGNFPPRFSGLQFPNYSSELNVNALELDDSALYLCASSLDSFSYEQYFGPGTRLTVT.